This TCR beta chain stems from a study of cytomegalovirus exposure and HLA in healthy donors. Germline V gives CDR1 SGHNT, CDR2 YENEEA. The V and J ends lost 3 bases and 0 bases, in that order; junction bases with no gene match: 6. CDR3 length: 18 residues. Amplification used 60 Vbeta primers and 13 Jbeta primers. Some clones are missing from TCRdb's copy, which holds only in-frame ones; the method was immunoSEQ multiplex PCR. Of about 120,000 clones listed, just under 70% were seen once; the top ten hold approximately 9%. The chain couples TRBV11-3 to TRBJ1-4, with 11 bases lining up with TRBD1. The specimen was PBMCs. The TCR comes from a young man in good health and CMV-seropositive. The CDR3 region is CASSFAPGQGATNEKLFF. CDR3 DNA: TGTGCCAGCAGCTTCGCGCCGGGACAGGGGGCAACTAATGAAAAACTGTTTTTT.